This T cell receptor beta chain is drawn from a study of blood T cells in healthy people across ages. A J-beta primer mix and a sample-barcoded 5' primer were used in a second PCR of roughly 6 to 11 cycles. TCRdb called the 5' RACE reads again in MiXCR, with one record for every CDR3 protein. The table lists approximately 770,000 distinct CDR3 sequences, roughly 50% of them singletons. The V segment lost 6 bases and the J segment 4 bases; nucleotides outside the gene matches: 14. Germline CDR1 DFQATT, CDR2 SNEGSKA (reference sequence). The CDR3 runs to 18 residues. The chain couples TRBV20-1 to TRBJ2-5, with 16 bases aligning to TRBD2. Sequences were obtained from blood. The receptor's source is a man in his thirties or forties in good health. The CDR3 sequence is CSARVYGTSGRERETQYF. The CDR3 DNA reads TGCAGTGCCCGGGTCTACGGGACTAGCGGGAGGGAACGAGAGACCCAGTACTTC.